The 9 T cell receptor delta chains reported below all come from one sample, sequenced in a study of gamma-delta chains in newborns, infants, children. TCRdb ran CATT on the reads. The table includes 7,500 to 10,000 delta-chain clones, about 22% detected once. Sample: blood. These receptors were obtained from a child who was a newborn, infant or young child, either healthy, febrile or measles-vaccinated (not recorded which).

V gene TRDV2 combines with J gene TRDJ1, with a tentative D call TRDD2 (7 bases). V was shortened by 0 bases and J by 3 bases, with 22 bases between the two germline ends. CDR3 length equals 18 residues. Germline V gene lookup returns CDR1 GEAIGNYY and CDR2 EKD. As DNA, the CDR3 is TGTGCCTGTGACACCCCCTTCCTTGAGAGATACGCATCCGATAAACTCATCTTT. This translates into CACDTPFLERYASDKLIF.

This clone is medium-sized. The chain uses TRDV2 and TRDJ1; 10 bases are a match to TRDD3. V lost 2 bases and J lost 4; bases outside the gene matches: 6. Germline CDR1 is GEAIGNYY and CDR2 is EKD. This CDR3 has 15 residues. The CDR3 reads CACDSIGGYGDKLIF. In DNA form, the CDR3 reads TGTGCCTGTGACAGTATAGGGGGATACGGCGATAAACTCATCTTT.

This clone showed up just a few times. This chain joins TRDV2 and TRDJ1; no definite D call. CDR3 length: 15 amino acids. The germline gives CDR1 GEAIGNYY, CDR2 EKD. The ends were cut back, 0 bases at V and 0 bases at J, with 10 bases in the middle. For the CDR3, the DNA is TGTGCCTGTGACACCGTACTACCCCACACCGATAAACTCATCTTT. Its translation: CACDTVLPHTDKLIF.

There are a few counts of this clone. This CDR3 is also generated by other DNA sequences in the sample. The chain uses TRDV2 and TRDJ1; TRDD3 agrees at 8 bases. The CDR3 totals 14 residues. The trim removed 2 bases at V and 0 bases at J, leaving 1 base unmatched. Per the germline V gene, CDR1 is GEAIGNYY and CDR2 is EKD. This CDR3 is CACDKLGDTDKLIF. For the CDR3, the DNA is TGTGCCTGTGACAAACTGGGGGACACCGATAAACTCATCTTT.

This clone was detected only a few times. V is TRDV2 and J is TRDJ1, with 7 bases matching TRDD3. V was pared by 4 bases and J by 0 bases, with 19 bases of the junction left unmatched. The CDR3 runs to 19 residues. Germline V gene lookup returns CDR1 GEAIGNYY and CDR2 EKD. CDR3 region: CACDSITGDPDSYTDKLIF. CDR3 DNA sequence: TGTGCCTGTGATTCCATAACTGGGGATCCTGACTCTTACACCGATAAACTCATCTTT.

V is TRDV2 and J is TRDJ1, with D hard to call. Germline-derived CDR1 and CDR2 are GEAIGNYY and EKD. The V gene lost 0 bases and the J gene lost 7 bases, with 14 bases spanning the gap. The CDR3 contains 14 residues. The CDR3 region is CACDTLWERAKLIF. CDR3 DNA: TGTGCCTGTGACACCCTGTGGGAGAGAGCTAAACTCATCTTT.

This clone turned up a few times. The genes are TRDV2 and TRDJ2, with 9 positions matching TRDD3. Trimming took 0 bases from V and 0 from J; bases not matched to a gene: 16. Germline CDR1 reads GEAIGNYY; CDR2 reads EKD. The CDR3 sequence is 21 residues long. For the CDR3, the DNA is TGTGCCTGTGACACCGTCCCTACGTCTGGGGGATTCCGCGCTTTGACAGCACAACTCTTCTTT. Translated, it gives CACDTVPTSGGFRALTAQLFF.

The chain links TRDV2 to TRDJ3, with TRDD3 as a possible D gene (5 bases). Germline V gene sequence: CDR1 GEAIGNYY, CDR2 EKD. The CDR3 totals 20 residues. The V end was cut by 0 bases, the J end by 0 bases, with 17 bases between. CDR3 DNA: TGTGCCTGTGACACCGCCTGGGACCCAAGCCTCTCCTGGGACACCCGACAGATGTTTTTC. Translated: CACDTAWDPSLSWDTRQMFF.

A note on this clone: One base away lies a much larger clone, so this may be a sequencing read error. The chain joins TRDV2 to TRDJ1; 11 nucleotides line up with TRDD3. The CDR3 covers 20 residues. CDR1 GEAIGNYY and CDR2 EKD come from the germline V gene. CDR3 loop: CARDTVGGYAGEGNTDKLIF. Written as DNA, the CDR3 is TGTGCCCGTGACACCGTTGGGGGATACGCGGGAGAGGGGAACACCGATAAACTCATCTTT.